This TCR beta chain stems from a study of vaccination and CD4 T cells after COVID-19. In germline, CDR1 is SGHNT, CDR2 YENEEA. V gave up 5 bases and J gave up 4 bases; unmatched junction bases: 6. This CDR3 contains 14 residues. The Oncomine TCR Beta short-read assay was what sequenced the DNA obtained from cultured CD4+ T cells. Once CD4+ T cells had been cultured, genomic DNA was extracted from them. TCRdb independently ran MiXCR on the PCR reads; one entry per CDR3 protein. Here the sample spans 6,500 to 7,500 distinct CDR3 sequences, under 45% being singletons. Regarding treatment: roughly 11-day PBMC culture with coronavirus spike peptide pools or control peptides (ViraFEST assay). Before the COVID-19 pandemic (2011-2018), CD4+ T cells were obtained from the unexposed donor. First, ViraFEST expanded antigen-specific T cells with peptide pools, and next it sequenced the TCRs. To note about this clonotype: The antigen remains undetermined.

The rearrangement links TRBV11-3 to TRBJ1-1, with 8 bases lining up with TRBD1. This TCR was sampled from a human donor in good health. The material sequenced was CD4+ T cells from blood, cultured in vitro. The CDR3 reads CASSLGQGSTEAFF. As DNA, the CDR3 is TGTGCCAGCAGCCTTGGACAGGGCAGCACTGAAGCTTTCTTT.